These 6 T cell receptor beta chains share one sample of origin, sequenced in a study of siplizumab effects on memory and regulatory T cells. Here immunoSEQ multiplex PCR was the method, and the copy in TCRdb shows in-frame clones only, minus some. The sample contains approximately 100,000 clones, 85% to 95% of which appear only once. Specimen: non-Treg CD4+ T cells sorted from blood. The receptors shown here come from a human donor in good health.

V gene TRBV5-1 combines with J gene TRBJ2-7; TRBD1 aligns across 7 bases. Germline loops: CDR1 SGHRS, CDR2 YFSETQ. CDR3 length: 13 amino acids. J lost 3 bases, V lost 6 bases, and 6 bases had no gene match. CDR3 amino acids: CASTGTEDYEQYF. The CDR3 DNA reads TGCGCCAGCACAGGGACAGAAGACTACGAGCAGTACTTC.

For the CDR3, the DNA is TGTGCCAGTAGTATAGGGGTAGGGGCTAATGAAAAACTGTTTTTT. Amino acid sequence: CASSIGVGANEKLFF. V and J are TRBV19 and TRBJ1-4; the D gene is possibly TRBD1 (5 bases). Between the trimmed V and J ends, which lost 1 base and 3 bases, there was a span of 9 bases. CDR3 length equals 15 residues. CDR1 LNHDA and CDR2 SQIVND come from the germline V gene (reference sequence).

CDR3 protein: CSAGGPGNYGYTF. CDR3 bases: TGCAGCGCCGGAGGGCCGGGGAACTATGGCTACACCTTC. The genes are TRBV29-1 and TRBJ1-2; D is uncertain. The V gene's germline CDR1 is SQVTM and CDR2 ANQGSEA. Trimming pared 7 bases from V and 2 bases from J, leaving 14 bases between. The CDR3 covers 13 residues.

The genes are TRBV28 and TRBJ1-1, with D perhaps matching TRBD1 (5 bases). This CDR3 is built from 12 residues. Trimming stripped 5 bases from V and 4 bases from J, with 8 bases between. CDR1 and CDR2 (germline): MDHEN, SYDVKM. The DNA of the CDR3 is TGTGCCAGCAGTGGGGCAGGCACTGAAGCTTTCTTT. It translates to CASSGAGTEAFF.

The rearrangement joins TRBV11-3 to TRBJ2-7; 12 bases are shared with TRBD2. This CDR3 spans 16 amino acids. Germline CDR1 SGHNT, CDR2 YENEEA. Unmatched junction bases numbered 6, after V lost 6 bases and J lost 0 bases. The chain's CDR3 is CASSFMTSGSSYEQYF. Written as DNA, the CDR3 is TGTGCCAGCAGTTTCATGACTAGCGGGAGCTCCTACGAGCAGTACTTC.

The genes are TRBV18 and TRBJ2-7, with 13 bases lining up with TRBD2. V gave up 6 bases and J gave up 3 bases; unmatched junction bases: 5. CDR1 and CDR2 (germline): KGHSH, LQKENI. The CDR3 covers 15 residues. The CDR3 DNA follows: TGTGCCAGCTCCCCCGGACTAGCGGGAGACTACGAGCAGTACTTC. The encoded protein is CASSPGLAGDYEQYF.